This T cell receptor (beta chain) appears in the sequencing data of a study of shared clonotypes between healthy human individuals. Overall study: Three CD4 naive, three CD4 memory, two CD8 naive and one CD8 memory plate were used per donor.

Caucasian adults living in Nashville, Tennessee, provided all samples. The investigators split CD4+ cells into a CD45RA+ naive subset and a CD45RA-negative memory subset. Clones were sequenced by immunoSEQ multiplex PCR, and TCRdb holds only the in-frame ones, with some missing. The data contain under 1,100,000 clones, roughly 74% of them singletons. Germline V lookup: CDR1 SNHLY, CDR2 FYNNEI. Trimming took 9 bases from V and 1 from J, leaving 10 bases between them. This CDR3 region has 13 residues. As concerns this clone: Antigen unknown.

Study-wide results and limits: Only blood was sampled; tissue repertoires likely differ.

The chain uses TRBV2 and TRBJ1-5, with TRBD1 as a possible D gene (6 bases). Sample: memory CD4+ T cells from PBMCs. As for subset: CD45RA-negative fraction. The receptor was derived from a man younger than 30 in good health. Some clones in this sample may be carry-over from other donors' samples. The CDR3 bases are TGTGCCAGGGGTACAGGGAGCAATCAGCCCCAGCATTTT. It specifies CARGTGSNQPQHF. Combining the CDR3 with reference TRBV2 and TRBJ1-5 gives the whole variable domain EPEVTQTPSHQVTQMGQEVILRCVPISNHLYFYWYRQILGQKVEFLVSFYNNEISEKSEIFDDQFSVERPDGSNFTLKIRSTKLEDSAMYFCARGTGSNQPQHFGDGTRLSIL.